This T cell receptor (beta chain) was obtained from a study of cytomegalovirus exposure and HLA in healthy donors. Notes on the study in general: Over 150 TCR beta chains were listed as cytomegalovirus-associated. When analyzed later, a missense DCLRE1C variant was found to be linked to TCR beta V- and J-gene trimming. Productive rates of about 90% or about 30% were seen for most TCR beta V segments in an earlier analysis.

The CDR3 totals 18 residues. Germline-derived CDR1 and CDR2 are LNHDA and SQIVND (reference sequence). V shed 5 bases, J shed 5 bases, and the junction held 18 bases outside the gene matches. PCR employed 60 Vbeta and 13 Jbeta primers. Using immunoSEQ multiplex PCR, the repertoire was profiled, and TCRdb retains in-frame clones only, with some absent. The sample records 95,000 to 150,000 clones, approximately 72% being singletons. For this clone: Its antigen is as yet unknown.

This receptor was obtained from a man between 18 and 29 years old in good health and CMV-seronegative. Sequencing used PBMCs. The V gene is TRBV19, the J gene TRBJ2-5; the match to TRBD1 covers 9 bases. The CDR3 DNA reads TGTGCCAGTAGTCCGCGGGGGTGGGGACAGGGCATAGGGGAGACCCAGTACTTC. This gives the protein CASSPRGWGQGIGETQYF.